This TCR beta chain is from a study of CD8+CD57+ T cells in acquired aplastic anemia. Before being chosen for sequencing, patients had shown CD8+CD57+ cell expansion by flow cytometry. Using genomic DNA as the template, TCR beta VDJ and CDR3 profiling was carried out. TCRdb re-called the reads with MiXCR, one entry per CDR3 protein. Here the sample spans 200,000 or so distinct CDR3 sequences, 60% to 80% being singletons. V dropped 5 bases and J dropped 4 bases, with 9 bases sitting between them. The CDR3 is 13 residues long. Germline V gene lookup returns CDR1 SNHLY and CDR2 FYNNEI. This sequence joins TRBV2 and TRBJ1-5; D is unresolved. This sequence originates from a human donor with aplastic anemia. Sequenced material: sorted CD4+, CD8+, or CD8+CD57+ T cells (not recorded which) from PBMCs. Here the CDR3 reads CASSRSQNQPQHF. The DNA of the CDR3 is TGTGCCAGCAGTCGAAGCCAGAATCAGCCCCAGCATTTT.